Shown below are 15 T cell receptor beta chains from a single sample sequenced in a study of CD8+CD57+ T cells in acquired aplastic anemia. It was genomic DNA that served as the template for profiling TCR beta VDJ and CDR3. In TCRdb, the reads were re-called with MiXCR into one record per CDR3 protein. The sample carries a few hundred thousand distinct CDR3 sequences, about two thirds recorded once. The sequenced material came from sorted CD4+, CD8+, or CD8+CD57+ T cells (not recorded which) from PBMCs. These receptors all come from a human donor in good health, serving as a control.

A remark on this clonotype: The junction departs from germline at one end; a sequencing error may be responsible. The V gene is TRBV15, the J gene TRBJ1-3, with D perhaps TRBD1 (5 bases). Germline CDR1 is LNHNV and CDR2 is YYDKDF (reference sequence). The length of the CDR3 is 15 residues. CDR3 sequence (DNA): TGTGCCAGCAGCCAATTCGGGGGTGCCGGAAACACCATATATTTT. Its translation is CASSQFGGAGNTIYF.

This clonotype has ten or more counts. This sequence joins TRBV6-1 and TRBJ1-6, with a possible D match to TRBD1 (5 bases). Trimming took 6 bases from V and 0 from J, leaving 9 bases between them. Germline CDR1 reads MNHNS; CDR2 reads SASEGT. This CDR3 is 15 amino acids long. The CDR3 DNA reads as TGTGCCAGCAGGGACCAGGGCTCCTATAATTCACCCCTCCACTTT. It translates to CASRDQGSYNSPLHF.

This clonotype was seen once. At one boundary the junction diverges from the germline segment, which might be a read error. The genes are TRBV7-7 and TRBJ2-7, with 8 nucleotides matching TRBD2. CDR3 size: 14 residues. Germline CDR1 is SSHAT and CDR2 is FNYEAQ (reference sequence). CDR3: CASSLPAGDHEQYF. DNA of the CDR3: TGTGCTAGCAGCTTACCAGCGGGGGACCACGAGCAGTACTTC.

The J gene is TRBJ2-7, the V gene TRBV7-7; tentatively, D is TRBD1 or TRBD2 (5 bases each). Trimming pared 0 bases from V and 13 bases from J, leaving 19 bases between. The CDR3 is 14 amino acids. Germline V gene lookup returns CDR1 SSHAT and CDR2 FNYEAQ (reference sequence). CDR3 in amino acids: CASSLAGELKEYYF. CDR3 sequence (DNA): TGTGCCAGCAGCTTAGCGGGGGAACTGAAGGAGTATTACTTC.

The chain joins TRBV6-1 to TRBJ1-4; D is undetermined. V lost 7 bases and J 7 bases, leaving 13 bases between the germline ends. Germline V gene data show CDR1 as MNHNS and CDR2 as SASEGT. This CDR3 region has 13 residues. The chain's CDR3 is CASTGFSGEKLFF. DNA for the CDR3: TGTGCCAGCACGGGATTCAGTGGTGAAAAACTGTTTTTT.

This clonotype came up many times. V and J are TRBV7-2 and TRBJ1-5; unclear D gene. Per the germline V gene, CDR1 is SGHTA and CDR2 is FQGNSA. This CDR3 has 14 amino acids. V dropped 3 bases and J dropped 3 bases, with 9 bases sitting between them. In DNA, the CDR3 is TGTGCCAGCAGCTTGGGGTCCTACAATCAGCCCCAGCATTTT. Its translation is CASSLGSYNQPQHF.

There are many counts of this clonotype. The rearrangement joins TRBV6-4 to TRBJ2-6, with TRBD1 identical over 9 bases. The germline CDR1 and CDR2 sequences are MRHNA and SNTAGT. There are 19 residues in the CDR3. The J segment lost 0 bases and the V segment lost 4 bases, leaving 10 bases of the junction unmatched. This chain's CDR3 is CASSASHGTGISGANVLTF. The CDR3 DNA reads as TGTGCCAGCAGTGCCTCACACGGGACAGGGATCTCTGGGGCCAACGTCCTGACTTTC.

V and J are TRBV7-9 and TRBJ2-1; the D call may be TRBD1 or TRBD2 (5 bases each). Trimming removed 5 bases from V and 5 bases from J, with 16 bases in between. The CDR3 extends over 15 amino acids. CDR1 is SEHNR and CDR2 is FQNEAQ in the germline V gene (reference sequence). The CDR3 DNA sequence: TGTGCCAGCAGCGCTCCGGGGCGCTCAAACAATGAGCAGTTCTTC. Encoded protein: CASSAPGRSNNEQFF.

This clonotype appeared a single time. An end of the junction does not agree with germline; a read error may underlie this. The chain is built from TRBV7-2 and TRBJ2-7; 11 bases match TRBD1. This CDR3 has 13 amino acids. Germline CDR1 reads SGHTA; CDR2 reads FQGNSA. The CDR3 here is CASSAGQGEVGGF. The DNA for the CDR3 is TGTGCCAGCAGCGCGGGACAGGGGGAAGTAGGAGGCTTC. The whole variable domain, remainder taken from reference TRBV7-2 and TRBJ2-7, is GAGVSQSPSNKVTEKGKDVELRCDPISGHTALYWYRQSLGQGLEFLIYFQGNSAPDKSGLPSDRFSAERTGGSVSTLTIQRTQQEDSAVYLCASSAGQGEVGGFGPGTRLTVT.

This chain connects TRBV7-8 to TRBJ2-1, with 8 bases aligning to TRBD2. The CDR3 length is 16 residues. In germline, CDR1 is SGHVS, CDR2 FQNEAQ. V gave up 5 bases and J gave up 11 bases; unmatched junction bases: 17. The chain's CDR3 is CASSVTGGGREHKQFF. The CDR3 coding sequence is TGTGCCAGCAGCGTAACGGGGGGGGGGAGAGAGCATAAGCAGTTCTTC. Full variable domain (outside the CDR3, taken from reference TRBV7-8 and TRBJ2-1): GAGVSQSPRYKVAKRGQDVALRCDPISGHVSLFWYQQALGQGPEFLTYFQNEAQLDKSGLPSDRFFAERPEGSVSTLKIQRTQQEDSAVYLCASSVTGGGREHKQFFGPGTRLTVL.

This chain uses TRBV20-1 with TRBJ1-2; 7 bases match TRBD1. Germline values: CDR1 DFQATT, CDR2 SNEGSKA (reference sequence). This CDR3 comprises 13 residues. The CDR3 region has the DNA TGCAGCGTTGAAGCAGGGGGTGTTTATGGCTACACCTTC. Amino acids: CSVEAGGVYGYTF.

At least ten counts were recorded for this clonotype. The V gene is TRBV5-1, the J gene TRBJ1-2; D is undetermined. Deletions cut 4 bases from V and 8 bases from J, with 15 bases between. Per the germline V gene, CDR1 is SGHRS and CDR2 is YFSETQ. The CDR3 runs to 13 residues. CDR3 bases: TGCGCCAGCAGCCCCTACGGTCCGGACGGCTACACCTTC. Its protein product is CASSPYGPDGYTF.

The chain carries TRBV7-2 and TRBJ1-5, with no clear D. The CDR3 spans 15 residues. CDR1 and CDR2 from the germline V gene are SGHTA and FQGNSA. The ends were cut back, 6 bases at V and 15 bases at J, with 27 bases in the middle. The CDR3 protein is CASSLRTAGNQPLHF. The CDR3 bases are TGTGCCAGCAGTCTTCGAACAGCGGGTAATCAGCCCTTGCATTTT.

This clonotype has a handful of counts. Possible read error: a much larger clone is one base away. The chain is built from TRBV7-8 and TRBJ1-1; 7 bases map to TRBD1. V dropped 7 bases and J dropped 1; count of bases not matched to a gene: 6. This CDR3 has 14 residues. Germline loops: CDR1 SGHVS, CDR2 FQNEAQ. CDR3 loop: CASTRGGANTEAFF. The CDR3 DNA reads as TGTGCCAGCACCAGGGGGGGGGCGAACACTGAAGCTTTCTTT.

This clonotype has a single count. The rearrangement joins TRBV9 to TRBJ2-1; tentative D call: TRBD2 (5 bases). The CDR3 runs 17 residues. Per the germline V gene, CDR1 is SGDLS and CDR2 is YYNGEE. The V gene lost 2 bases and the J gene lost 6 bases, with 21 bases spanning the gap. The CDR3 region has the DNA TGTGCCAGCAGCGTTAGGTCCTGGCAGGACTTCGGCAATGAGCAGTTCTTC. Its translation is CASSVRSWQDFGNEQFF. The variable domain in full, with the rest retrieved from reference TRBV9 and TRBJ2-1, is DSGVTQTPKHLITATGQRVTLRCSPRSGDLSVYWYQQSLDQGLQFLIQYYNGEERAKGNILERFSAQQFPDLHSELNLSSLELGDSALYFCASSVRSWQDFGNEQFFGPGTRLTVL.